A selection of T cell receptor beta chains follows, all from one sample in a study of cytomegalovirus exposure and HLA in healthy donors. Clones were read by immunoSEQ multiplex PCR, and TCRdb kept only the in-frame ones, dropping some. The sample contains 150,000 to 200,000 clones, over 80% of which appear only once. Sequencing input: PBMCs. The source of these receptors is a man between 50 and 59 years old in good health and CMV-seronegative. Each CDR3 is given with its conserved first and last residue. A D gene is named only where the DNA matches it firmly. Size is stated for part of the rows, as once, few or many counts, or as a class when the clone is expanded.

D gene	J gene	clone size	V gene	CDR3 DNA	CDR3 protein
TRBD2	TRBJ2-7	-	TRBV28	TGTGCCAGCAGTTTAGGGCTAGCGGGGGGCTACGAGCAGTACTTC	CASSLGLAGGYEQYF
-	TRBJ2-7	-	TRBV5-4	TGTGCCAGCAGCTTGGGTGGGGGGGGCGCCTACGAGCAGTACTTC	CASSLGGGGAYEQYF
-	TRBJ2-7	-	TRBV5-1	TGCGCCAGCAGCTTGGAGCGTCCGGGCGAGCAGTACTTC	CASSLERPGEQYF
-	TRBJ1-4	few	TRBV7-9	TGTGCCAGCAGCACGCAGGGATTAGGTGAAAAACTGTTTTTT	CASSTQGLGEKLFF
TRBD1	TRBJ1-3	-	TRBV5-1	TGCGCCAGTAGCTATGGACAGGCCCTCTCTGGAAACACCATATATTTT	CASSYGQALSGNTIYF
-	TRBJ2-2	-	TRBV15	TGTGCCACCAGCAGAGCTGCGGGTGGGTCCGGGGAGCTGTTTTTT	CATSRAAGGSGELFF
TRBD2	TRBJ2-7	-	TRBV11-1	TGTGCCAGCAGCTTAGGGGGGGGACGGGAGCAGTACTTC	CASSLGGGREQYF
-	TRBJ2-1	-	TRBV7-2	TGTGCCAGCAGCAAACTTTTCGGGAGCGATGAGCAGTTCTTC	CASSKLFGSDEQFF
TRBD1	TRBJ2-7	once	TRBV7-8	TGTGCCAGCAGCTTAGCGAGAACAGGGGAAGGCTACGAGCAGTACTTC	CASSLARTGEGYEQYF
TRBD1	TRBJ1-6	few	TRBV16	TGTGCCAGCAGCCGGACAGGGAATTCACCCCTCCACTTT	CASSRTGNSPLHF
-	TRBJ2-7	-	TRBV18	TGTGCCAGCTCCTCGTCCCAGGCACACTACGAGCAGTACTTC	CASSSSQAHYEQYF
-	TRBJ2-7	-	TRBV7-2	TGTGCCAGCAGCCCGAGCTCCTACGAGCAGTACTTC	CASSPSSYEQYF
TRBD1	TRBJ1-4	few	TRBV27	TGTGCCAGCAGGCCGGGACAGGGGAGGGGTTGGTTTTTT	CASRPGQGRGWFF
-	TRBJ2-5	-	TRBV21-1	TGTGCCAGCATCCACTCAGAAATAGGGGGCGGCAAAAAGGAGCAGTACTTC	CASIHSEIGGGKKEQYF
-	TRBJ1-1	-	TRBV4-3	TGCGCCAGCACCTCCGGCCAGGGTCCCACTGAAGCTTTCTTT	CASTSGQGPTEAFF